This TCR beta chain was found in a study of cytomegalovirus exposure and HLA in healthy donors. Study-level points and caveats: The study listed 164 cytomegalovirus-associated TCR beta chains. One later analysis reportedly identified an Asian-associated ancestry cluster that showed fewer N-insertions than the roughly 700-donor mean. The authors confirmed in vitro that a few CMV-associated chains were specific for CMV antigens. V- and J-gene trimming of TCR beta was linked (in a later analysis) to a missense DCLRE1C variant.

CDR3 length: 15 residues. Trimming took off 3 bases at V and 7 bases at J, with 19 bases between the two ends. Germline loops: CDR1 MDHEN, CDR2 SYDVKM. With regard to this clone: Antigen unknown.

The study ran its PCR with 60 Vbeta and 13 Jbeta primers. Repertoires were generated with immunoSEQ multiplex PCR, while TCRdb's copy carries only in-frame clones and drops some. The table shows under 140,000 clones, with less than 85% occurring only once. The TCR comes from a man in his thirties or forties in good health and CMV-seropositive. V usage is TRBV28 and J usage is TRBJ2-7; a weak D match, TRBD1 (6 bases). Sequencing was carried out using PBMCs. DNA of the CDR3: TGTGCCAGCAGTTTCCAGGGACAACCCTTTCAGGAGCAGTACTTC. Encoded protein: CASSFQGQPFQEQYF.